Presented here are 25 T cell receptor beta chains from one specimen sequenced in a study of glioma-infiltrating T cells. The iRepertoire nested amplicon-rescue multiplex PCR amplified TCR alpha and beta CDR3s from RNA. Via MiXCR, TCRdb re-called the multiplex PCR reads, giving one row per CDR3 protein. Of around 350,000 distinct CDR3 sequences listed, 41% are singletons. Sequenced: glioma tissue, nonneoplastic brain tissue, or PBMCs (not recorded which). The receptors come from a human donor with low-grade glioma or glioblastoma, undergoing nonglioma brain surgery, or in good health (not recorded which).

V is TRBV18 and J is TRBJ2-7; the match to TRBD1 covers 11 bases. Per germline, CDR1 KGHSH and CDR2 LQKENI. The V gene end was trimmed by 4 bases and the J gene end by 3 bases; junction bases not matched to a gene: 5. The CDR3 contains 15 residues. The CDR3 DNA is TGTGCCAGCTCACTCGGACAGGGGGCCATCTACGAGCAGTACTTC. Its protein product is CASSLGQGAIYEQYF.

About this clonotype itself: A clone one base away is much larger, so this may be a read error. Because the CDR3 is missing its conserved closing phenylalanine or tryptophan, this is likely a read error. Here the CDR3 DNA reads TGTGCCAGCAGTGAGGGTATTGAAGCTTTCTCT. Translated: CASSEGIEAFS. V is TRBV15 and J is TRBJ1-1; D gene ambiguous. The CDR3 covers 11 residues. The V gene's germline CDR1 is LNHNV and CDR2 YYDKDF (reference sequence). Trimming removed 10 bases from V and 7 bases from J, with 13 bases in between.

This chain joins TRBV5-4 and TRBJ1-6; 8 bases are a match to TRBD1. The CDR3 totals 15 residues. The J segment lost 8 bases and the V segment lost 1 base, leaving 5 bases of the junction unmatched. From germline, CDR1 is SGHNT and CDR2 YYREEE (reference sequence). The DNA of the CDR3 is TGTGCCAGCAGCTTGCGAGGACAGGGTTATTCACCCCTCCACTTT. Its protein product is CASSLRGQGYSPLHF.

The V and J genes are TRBV7-3 and TRBJ2-1; 8 nucleotides match TRBD1. V lost 4 bases and J lost 5; bases outside the gene matches: 10. There are 16 residues in the CDR3. Germline CDR1 SGHTA, CDR2 FQGTGA. The CDR3 loop reads CASSSTGALPDNEQFF. The CDR3 nucleotides are TGTGCCAGCAGCTCGACAGGGGCCCTACCTGACAATGAGCAGTTCTTC.

V is TRBV10-3 and J is TRBJ2-1; 14 positions match TRBD2. Germline CDR1 ENHRY, CDR2 SYGVKD. This CDR3 contains 17 residues. After removal of 5 bases from V and 7 bases from J, the junction contained 10 bases not matched to a gene. CDR3 sequence: CAISPGGLAGVYNEQFF. Here the CDR3 DNA reads TGTGCCATCAGTCCCGGGGGACTAGCGGGAGTTTATAATGAGCAGTTCTTC.

This chain links TRBV20-1 with TRBJ2-3; D is perhaps TRBD2 (7 bases). V lost 2 bases and J 4 bases, leaving 16 bases between the germline ends. Germline CDR1 is DFQATT and CDR2 is SNEGSKA (reference sequence). This CDR3 has 15 amino acids. The CDR3 protein is CSARSSGGGADTQYF. In nucleotides, the CDR3 is TGCAGTGCTAGATCTAGCGGAGGGGGGGCAGATACGCAGTATTTT.

This clonotype was detected many times. The V gene is TRBV6-2 or TRBV6-3, the J gene TRBJ2-7; TRBD2 matches 14 bases. CDR3 length equals 17 residues. Germline V lookup: CDR1 MNHEY, CDR2 SVGEGT. Trimming took 6 bases from V and 7 from J; bases not matched to a gene: 14. The DNA for the CDR3 is TGTGCCAGCAGGGTAACGCCGGGACTAGCGGGAGCGGGGGAGCAGTACTTC. Protein: CASRVTPGLAGAGEQYF.

Notes on this clonotype: Just one base apart from a much larger clone, this may be a read error. As the CDR3 is not closed by the conserved phenylalanine or tryptophan, this likely results from a read error. This chain uses TRBV6-2 or TRBV6-3 with TRBJ1-1, with TRBD1 matching 8 bases. Germline values: CDR1 MNHEY, CDR2 SVGEGT. The CDR3 has 14 residues. The junction had 6 bases not matched to a gene; V was cut back by 4 bases and J by 5 bases. This CDR3 reads CASSSGQGGTEAFS. Here the CDR3 DNA reads TGTGCCAGCAGTTCCGGACAGGGCGGTACTGAAGCTTTCTCT.

This sequence joins TRBV4-1 and TRBJ1-5; D is uncertain. The V gene lost 1 base and the J gene lost 1 base, with 8 bases spanning the gap. Germline assignment: CDR1 MGHRA and CDR2 YSYEKL. The CDR3 sequence is 15 residues long. This CDR3 is CASSQVLASNQPQHF. In DNA, the CDR3 is TGCGCCAGCAGCCAAGTATTGGCCAGCAATCAGCCCCAGCATTTT.

V usage is TRBV11-3 and J usage is TRBJ2-3; D is unresolved. Germline V CDR1 and CDR2: SGHNT, YENEEA. The CDR3 runs to 13 residues. V lost 0 bases, J lost 4 bases, and 5 bases lay in between. DNA of the CDR3: TGTGCCAGCAGCTTAGACTCGGCAGATACGCAGTATTTT. This sequence encodes CASSLDSADTQYF.

This clonotype showed up many times. The rearrangement joins TRBV27 to TRBJ2-3; D not resolved. Germline V gene sequence: CDR1 MNHEY, CDR2 SMNVEV (reference sequence). This CDR3 has 17 residues. Trimming cost V 5 bases and J 5 bases, with 23 bases left between them. The CDR3 DNA reads as TGTGCCAGCAGTCTCCTACAGCCCTCCTTCGGAAGAGATACGCAGTATTTT. Its translation is CASSLLQPSFGRDTQYF.

V gene TRBV19 combines with J gene TRBJ1-5; D is perhaps TRBD1 (6 bases). Per germline, CDR1 LNHDA and CDR2 SQIVND (reference sequence). V lost 5 bases and J lost 6, with 23 bases in between. This CDR3 has 17 residues. The CDR3 is CASSLGSGGWRVQPQHF. The DNA for the CDR3 is TGTGCCAGTAGTTTGGGGTCGGGGGGCTGGCGGGTTCAGCCCCAGCATTTT.

This clonotype was picked up one time. A junction boundary mismatches the germline segment, possibly from a read error. The chain employs TRBV7-6 and TRBJ1-6; D is ambiguous. Germline CDR1 is SGHVS and CDR2 is FNYEAQ. The CDR3 has 13 residues. The DNA for the CDR3 is TGTGCCAGCAGGTTAGCTGAGAATTCACCCCTCCACTTT. Translating it yields CASRLAENSPLHF.

The gene calls are TRBV7-9 and TRBJ2-1, with 8 positions matching TRBD2. CDR3 size: 14 residues. V gave up 5 bases and J gave up 6 bases; unmatched junction bases: 6. CDR1 and CDR2 from the germline V gene are SEHNR and FQNEAQ (reference sequence). The chain's CDR3 is CASSPPGTSNEQFF. CDR3 in DNA: TGTGCCAGCAGCCCTCCCGGGACTAGCAATGAGCAGTTCTTC.

As to this clonotype: This may stem from a read error, because a much larger clone lies one nucleotide away. The CDR3 region is CASSEGGDSTEALF. CDR3 in DNA: TGTGCCAGCAGTGAAGGAGGGGACAGCACTGAAGCTCTCTTT. This sequence joins TRBV6-2 or TRBV6-3 and TRBJ1-1; 7 nucleotides match TRBD1. The CDR3 has 14 amino acids. In germline, CDR1 is MNHEY, CDR2 SVGEGT.

J is TRBJ2-5 and V is TRBV7-6, with D maybe TRBD1 (5 bases). There are 14 residues in the CDR3. Germline V gene data show CDR1 as SGHVS and CDR2 as FNYEAQ. V was trimmed by 5 bases and J by 0 bases, leaving 10 bases between them. The CDR3 DNA reads as TGTGCCAGCAGCGCAGGGATAGACCAAGAGACCCAGTACTTC. Residues: CASSAGIDQETQYF.

V gene TRBV6-6 combines with J gene TRBJ1-1; D is ambiguous. V was shortened by 5 bases and J by 3 bases, with 13 bases between the two germline ends. The length of the CDR3 is 14 residues. From germline, CDR1 is MNHNY and CDR2 SVGAGI (reference sequence). This chain's CDR3 is CASSHGHWDTEAFF. CDR3 DNA: TGTGCCAGCAGTCACGGCCACTGGGACACTGAAGCTTTCTTT.

This sequence joins TRBV20-1 and TRBJ2-1, with 7 bases fitting TRBD1. The J call could be wrong; TRBJ2-7 is a better fit for the DNA end. CDR1 is DFQATT, CDR2 SNEGSKA, per germline (reference sequence). CDR3 size: 15 residues. In DNA, the CDR3 is TGCAGTGCTGTACCACCGGGACAGTCCTCCTACGAGCAGTACTTC. It yields the protein CSAVPPGQSSYEQYF.

The rearrangement uses TRBV20-1 and TRBJ1-5; unclear D gene. From germline, CDR1 is DFQATT and CDR2 SNEGSKA (reference sequence). Trimming cost V 8 bases and J 0 bases, with 11 bases left between them. This CDR3 spans 13 amino acids. CDR3 region: CSSITDSNQPQHF. CDR3 sequence (DNA): TGCAGTTCTATTACAGATAGCAATCAGCCCCAGCATTTT.

A few counts support this clonotype. The chain links TRBV28 to TRBJ2-2; no firm D call. This CDR3 contains 12 residues. Germline-derived CDR1 and CDR2 are MDHEN and SYDVKM. V was clipped by 3 bases and J by 7 bases, with 6 bases between them. DNA for the CDR3: TGTGCCAGCAGTTTTGTAGTCGGGGAGCTGTTTTTT. Its translation is CASSFVVGELFF.

The V call is TRBV2, the J call TRBJ2-7; D is uncertain. The germline gives CDR1 SNHLY, CDR2 FYNNEI. V lost 1 base to trimming and J lost 0 bases, with 4 bases between them. The CDR3 has 13 residues. In DNA form, the CDR3 reads TGTGCCAGCAGTGAAGTCTTCTCCTACGAGCAGTACTTC. It is translated as CASSEVFSYEQYF.

V is TRBV5-1 and J is TRBJ2-7; D is undetermined. Trimming left V 4 bases short and J 3 bases short, with 20 bases between. Germline lookup yields CDR1 SGHRS and CDR2 YFSETQ. This CDR3 has 16 residues. The CDR3 coding sequence is TGCGCCAGCAGCCCCACCCAAGTTTTCCGTCACTACGAGCAGTACTTC. Translated, it gives CASSPTQVFRHYEQYF. Variable domain in full (rest from reference TRBV5-1 and TRBJ2-7): KAGVTQTPRYLIKTRGQQVTLSCSPISGHRSVSWYQQTPGQGLQFLFEYFSETQRNKGNFPGRFSGRQFSNSRSEMNVSTLELGDSALYLCASSPTQVFRHYEQYFGPGTRLTVT.

This clonotype was detected only once. The gene calls are TRBV27 and TRBJ2-1; 8 bases are shared with TRBD2. The J call is in doubt because the DNA end fits TRBJ2-5 better. The CDR3 is 14 amino acids. Germline V lookup: CDR1 MNHEY, CDR2 SMNVEV (reference sequence). CDR3 protein: CASSFRSGSEAQYF. The CDR3 DNA follows: TGTGCCAGCAGTTTTAGGAGCGGGAGTGAGGCCCAGTACTTC.

This clonotype was seen only a few times. The chain links TRBV6-5 to TRBJ2-6; D possibly corresponds to TRBD2 (6 bases). The CDR3 covers 16 residues. The V gene lost 0 bases and the J gene lost 0 bases, with 6 bases spanning the gap. Germline CDR1 and CDR2: MNHEY and SVGAGI. CDR3: CASSYSGGSGANVLTF. The CDR3 nucleotides read TGTGCCAGCAGTTACTCGGGGGGCTCTGGGGCCAACGTCCTGACTTTC.

This clonotype was counted many times. This chain connects TRBV6-2 or TRBV6-3 to TRBJ2-7, with 9 bases identical to TRBD1. There are 16 residues in the CDR3. V dropped 6 bases and J dropped 3; count of bases not matched to a gene: 12. From germline, CDR1 is MNHEY and CDR2 SVGEGT. The CDR3 is CASSPRIPGQGYEQYF. The CDR3 nucleotides read TGTGCCAGCAGCCCCCGAATCCCGGGACAGGGCTACGAGCAGTACTTC.